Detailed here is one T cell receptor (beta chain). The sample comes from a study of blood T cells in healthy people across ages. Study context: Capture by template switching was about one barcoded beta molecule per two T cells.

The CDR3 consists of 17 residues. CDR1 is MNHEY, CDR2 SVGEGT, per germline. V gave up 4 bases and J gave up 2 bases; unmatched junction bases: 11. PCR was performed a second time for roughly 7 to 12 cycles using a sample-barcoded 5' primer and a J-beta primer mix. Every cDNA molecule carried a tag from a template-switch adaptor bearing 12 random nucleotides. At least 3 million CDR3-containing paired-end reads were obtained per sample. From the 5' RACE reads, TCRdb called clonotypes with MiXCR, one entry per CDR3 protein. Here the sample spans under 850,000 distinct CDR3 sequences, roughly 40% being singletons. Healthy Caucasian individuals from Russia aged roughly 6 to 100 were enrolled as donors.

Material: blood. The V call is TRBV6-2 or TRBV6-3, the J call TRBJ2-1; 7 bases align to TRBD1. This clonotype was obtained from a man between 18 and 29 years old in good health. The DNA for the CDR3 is TGTGCCAGCAGTTCCCCGAGGGGGCCCCATCCCTACAATGAGCAGTTCTTC. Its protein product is CASSSPRGPHPYNEQFF.